This T cell receptor (beta chain) comes out of a study of T cell changes during pregnancy in multiple sclerosis. Germline V gene sequence: CDR1 SGHNT, CDR2 YYREEE (reference sequence). The CDR3 loop spans 13 amino acids. V dropped 4 bases and J dropped 7 bases, with 12 bases sitting between them. The repertoire was sequenced with immunoSEQ multiplex PCR; TCRdb's copy has only in-frame clones and lacks some. The table includes roughly 12,000 clones, 75% to 90% detected once. This TCR was recovered from a female donor in good health, enrolled as a control in a pregnancy study. Here the sequenced sample was CD8+ T cells from peripheral blood mononuclear cells, taken after pregnancy. V and J are TRBV5-4 and TRBJ1-3, with D perhaps matching TRBD1 (5 bases). Here the CDR3 DNA reads TGTGCCAGCAGCGGGGGGACGGGTAACACCATATATTTT. It encodes CASSGGTGNTIYF.